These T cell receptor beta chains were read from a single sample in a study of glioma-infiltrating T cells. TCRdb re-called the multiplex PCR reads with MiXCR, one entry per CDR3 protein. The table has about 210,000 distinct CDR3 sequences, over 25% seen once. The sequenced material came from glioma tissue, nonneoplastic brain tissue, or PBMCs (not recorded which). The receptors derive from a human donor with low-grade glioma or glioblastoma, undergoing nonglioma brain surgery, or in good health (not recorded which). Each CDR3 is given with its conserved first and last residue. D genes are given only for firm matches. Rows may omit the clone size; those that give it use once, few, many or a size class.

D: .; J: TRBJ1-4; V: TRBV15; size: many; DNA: TGTGCCACCAGCAGGGAGTCGGGGGTGGGGGAAAAACTGTTTTTT; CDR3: CATSRESGVGEKLFF
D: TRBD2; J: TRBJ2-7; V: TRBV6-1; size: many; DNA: TGTGCCAGCAGTCGAAGCGGGAGGGTTACCTACGAGCAGTACTTC; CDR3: CASSRSGRVTYEQYF
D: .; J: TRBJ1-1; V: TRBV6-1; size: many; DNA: TGTGCCAGCAGTTATATGGTCAGGGGTGAGAAAGCTTTCTTT; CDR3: CASSYMVRGEKAFF
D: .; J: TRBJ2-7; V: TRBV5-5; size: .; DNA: TGTGCCAGCAGCTGGCCCGTTAGAGGTAACTACGAGCAGTACTTC; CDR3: CASSWPVRGNYEQYF
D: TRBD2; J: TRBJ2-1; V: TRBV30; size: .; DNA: TGTGCCTGGAGCCCCGGGCTGGCCGGGGGGGAGCAGTTCTTC; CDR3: CAWSPGLAGGEQFF
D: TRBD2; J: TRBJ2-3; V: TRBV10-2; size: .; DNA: TGCGCCAGCACCCTAGCGGGAGGAGTAGATACGAAGTATTTT; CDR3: CASTLAGGVDTKYF
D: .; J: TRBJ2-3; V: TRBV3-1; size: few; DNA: TGTGCCAGCACCCTAGGGGCATCAGATACGCAGTATTTT; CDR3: CASTLGASDTQYF
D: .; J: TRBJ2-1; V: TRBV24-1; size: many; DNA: TGTGCCACCAGGGGTGGGGGCGGTGAGCAGTTCTTC; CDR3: CATRGGGGEQFF
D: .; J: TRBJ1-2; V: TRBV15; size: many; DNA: TGTGCCACCAGCAGGGACGCTGTCTATGGCTACACCTTC; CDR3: CATSRDAVYGYTF
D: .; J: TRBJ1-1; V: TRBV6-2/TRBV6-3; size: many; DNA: TGTGCCAGCAGTTACTCGGGGGTACCTGGGATGAACACTGAAGCTTTCTTT; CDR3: CASSYSGVPGMNTEAFF
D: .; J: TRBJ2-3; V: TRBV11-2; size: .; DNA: TGTGCCAGCGGCTTTCCGTTGCGGGATCCTCCAGATACGCAGTATTTT; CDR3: CASGFPLRDPPDTQYF
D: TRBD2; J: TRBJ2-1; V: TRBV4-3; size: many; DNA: TGCGCCAGCAGCCCGAACGTCCTAGCGGGAGGGATTGAGCAGTTCTTC; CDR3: CASSPNVLAGGIEQFF
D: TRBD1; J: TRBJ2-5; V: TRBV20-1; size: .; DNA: TGCAGTGCTAGAGTAGGGACAGGGGGAGGAGAGACCCAGTACTTC; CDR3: CSARVGTGGGETQYF
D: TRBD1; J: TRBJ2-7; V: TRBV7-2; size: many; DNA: TGTGCCAGCAGCTCTGGACAGGGCTCCTCCTACGAGCAGTACTTC; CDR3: CASSSGQGSSYEQYF
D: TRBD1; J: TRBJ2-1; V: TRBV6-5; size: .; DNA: TGTGCCAGCAGTTGGACAGGGGGCTATGAGCAGTTCTTC; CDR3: CASSWTGGYEQFF
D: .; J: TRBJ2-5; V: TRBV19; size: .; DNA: TGTGCCAGTAGTATAGCGGCAGGGGCTCAAGAGACCCAGTACTTC; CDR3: CASSIAAGAQETQYF
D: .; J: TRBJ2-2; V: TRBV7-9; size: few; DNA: TGTGCCAGCAGTATAAATTCCCGCGTTTCCGGGGAGCTGTTTTTT; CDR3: CASSINSRVSGELFF
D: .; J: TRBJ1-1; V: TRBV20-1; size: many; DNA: TGCAGTGCTGGCATATGGGAGGAGGACACTGAAGCTTTCTTT; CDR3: CSAGIWEEDTEAFF
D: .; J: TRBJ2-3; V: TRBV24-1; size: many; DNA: TGTGCCACCAGTGTCGCACAGGGCCCGGGGGATACGCAGTATTTT; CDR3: CATSVAQGPGDTQYF
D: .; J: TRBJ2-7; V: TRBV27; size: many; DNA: TGTGCCAGCAGTTTAGGGACTGCCTTTTACGAGCAGTACTTC; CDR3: CASSLGTAFYEQYF
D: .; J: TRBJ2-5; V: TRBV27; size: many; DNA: TGTGCCAGCAGTTCCTCGACAATGACCCAAGAGACCCAGTACTTC; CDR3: CASSSSTMTQETQYF
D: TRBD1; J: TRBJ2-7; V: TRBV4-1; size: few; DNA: TGCGCCAGCAGCGCCTTCGGGACAGGGGGCGACGAGCAGTACTTC; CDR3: CASSAFGTGGDEQYF
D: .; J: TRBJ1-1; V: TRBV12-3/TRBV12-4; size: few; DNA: TGTGCCAGCAGTTCAAAGGGACTTGGTGAAGCTTTCTTT; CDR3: CASSSKGLGEAFF
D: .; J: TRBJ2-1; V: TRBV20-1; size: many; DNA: TGCAGTGCTAGCCTAGATACTATTCACAATGAGCAGTTCTTC; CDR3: CSASLDTIHNEQFF
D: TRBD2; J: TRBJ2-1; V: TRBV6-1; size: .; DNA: TGTGCCAGCAGCCCTACCGGGACTAGCGGGAGTAGAAATGAGCAGTTCTTC; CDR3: CASSPTGTSGSRNEQFF
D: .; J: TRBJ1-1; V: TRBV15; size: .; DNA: TGTGCCACCAGCAGAGATCTTGGCAGGAACACTGAAGCTTTCTTT; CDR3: CATSRDLGRNTEAFF
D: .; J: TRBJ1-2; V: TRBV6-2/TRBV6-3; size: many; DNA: TGTGCCAGCGTTGAGTTCGGGCTAACAGTGGATGGCTACACCTTC; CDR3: CASVEFGLTVDGYTF